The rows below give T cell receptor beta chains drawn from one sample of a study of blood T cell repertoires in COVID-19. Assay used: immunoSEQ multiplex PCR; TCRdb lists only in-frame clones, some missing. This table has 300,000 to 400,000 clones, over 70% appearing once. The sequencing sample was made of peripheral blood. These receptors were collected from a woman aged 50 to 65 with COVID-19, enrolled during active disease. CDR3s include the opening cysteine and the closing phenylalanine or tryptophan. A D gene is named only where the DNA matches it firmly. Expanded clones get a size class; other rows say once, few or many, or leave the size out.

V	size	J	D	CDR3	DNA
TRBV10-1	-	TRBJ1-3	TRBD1	CATSGTASGNTIYF	TGCGCCACCTCTGGGACAGCCTCTGGAAACACCATATATTTT
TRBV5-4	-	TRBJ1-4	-	CASSPQNNEKLFF	TGTGCCAGCAGCCCCCAGAATAATGAAAAACTGTTTTTT
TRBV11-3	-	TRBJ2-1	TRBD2	CASSSRTSGSYNEQFF	TGTGCCAGCAGCTCAAGGACTAGCGGGAGTTACAATGAGCAGTTCTTC
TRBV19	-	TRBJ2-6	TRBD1	CASSAGGAAGANVLTF	TGTGCCAGTAGCGCAGGGGGCGCGGCAGGGGCCAACGTCCTGACTTTC
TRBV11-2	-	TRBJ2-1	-	CASSLAPSSYNEQFF	TGTGCCAGCAGCTTAGCCCCCAGCTCCTACAATGAGCAGTTCTTC
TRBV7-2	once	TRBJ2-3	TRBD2	CASSLGGLAASTDTQYF	TGTGCCAGCAGCTTAGGGGGACTAGCGGCGAGCACAGATACGCAGTATTTT
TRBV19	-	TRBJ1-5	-	CASSIRGGKSNQPQHF	TGTGCCAGTAGTATTAGGGGAGGTAAAAGCAATCAGCCCCAGCATTTT
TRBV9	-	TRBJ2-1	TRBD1	CASSGGQGTLNEQFF	TGTGCCAGCAGCGGGGGACAGGGGACCCTCAATGAGCAGTTCTTC
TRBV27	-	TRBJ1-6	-	CASSLQSGSPLHF	TGTGCCAGCAGTCTTCAGTCGGGGTCACCCCTCCACTTT
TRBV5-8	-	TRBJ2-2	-	CASSLEMAFTGELFF	TGTGCCAGCAGCTTGGAAATGGCATTCACCGGGGAGCTGTTTTTT
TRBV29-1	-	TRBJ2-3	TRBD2	CSVERTSGTGDTQYF	TGCAGCGTTGAAAGGACTAGCGGGACGGGAGATACGCAGTATTTT
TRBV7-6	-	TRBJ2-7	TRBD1	CASSSGQGRSYEQYF	TGTGCCAGCAGCTCAGGACAGGGGCGATCCTACGAGCAGTACTTC
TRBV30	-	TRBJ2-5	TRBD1	CAWSQGRRETQYF	TGTGCCTGGTCACAGGGGCGCCGAGAGACCCAGTACTTC
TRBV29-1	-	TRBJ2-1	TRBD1	CSGRGQGHEQFF	TGCAGCGGTCGGGGACAGGGGCATGAGCAGTTCTTC
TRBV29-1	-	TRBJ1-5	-	CSVQGYDGQPQHF	TGCAGCGTGCAGGGATACGACGGTCAGCCCCAGCATTTT
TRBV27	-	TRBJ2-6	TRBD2	CASRPLAGGSGANVLTF	TGTGCCAGCAGGCCACTAGCGGGAGGCTCTGGGGCCAACGTCCTGACTTTC
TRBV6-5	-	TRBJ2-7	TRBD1	CASSYSNRGLEQYF	TGTGCCAGCAGTTACTCCAACAGGGGGCTAGAGCAGTACTTC
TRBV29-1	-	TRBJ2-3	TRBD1	CSVRRGSTDTQYF	TGCAGCGTCCGCAGGGGGAGCACAGATACGCAGTATTTT
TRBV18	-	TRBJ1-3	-	CASSPQGTSGNTIYF	TGTGCCAGCTCACCTCAGGGTACCTCTGGAAACACCATATATTTT
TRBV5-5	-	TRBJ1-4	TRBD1	CASSLGQGGSFLEKLFF	TGTGCCAGCAGCTTGGGACAGGGGGGATCTTTTTTGGAAAAACTGTTTTTT
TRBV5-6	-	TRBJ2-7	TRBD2	CASSAWGLAGFSYEQYF	TGTGCCAGCAGTGCCTGGGGGCTAGCGGGCTTCTCCTACGAGCAGTACTTC
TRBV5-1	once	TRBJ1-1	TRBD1	CASSLPTGATTEAFF	TGCGCCAGCAGCTTACCAACAGGGGCCACGACTGAAGCTTTCTTT
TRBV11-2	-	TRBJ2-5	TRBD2	CASSSGTSGRAQETQYF	TGTGCCAGCAGCTCCGGGACTAGCGGGAGGGCACAAGAGACCCAGTACTTC
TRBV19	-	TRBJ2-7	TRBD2	CASRVAGGPPLYEQYF	TGTGCCAGCCGAGTAGCGGGAGGACCGCCCCTCTACGAGCAGTACTTC
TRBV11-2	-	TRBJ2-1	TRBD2	CASSLTSGRVDEQFF	TGTGCCAGCAGCCTCACTAGCGGGAGAGTTGATGAGCAGTTCTTC
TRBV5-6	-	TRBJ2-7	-	CASSLQAGYEQYF	TGTGCCAGCAGCTTACAAGCGGGCTACGAGCAGTACTTC
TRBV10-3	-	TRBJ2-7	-	CAIRPTLLTDEQYF	TGTGCCATCAGACCCACCCTACTGACAGATGAGCAGTACTTC
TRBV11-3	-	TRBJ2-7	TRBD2	CASSLDSRRSGSYEQYF	TGTGCCAGCAGCTTAGATTCCCGACGGAGCGGGAGCTACGAGCAGTACTTC
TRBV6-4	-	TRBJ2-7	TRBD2	CASFRSASGNYCEQYF	TGTGCCAGCTTTCGTTCGGCTAGCGGGAATTATTGCGAGCAGTACTTC
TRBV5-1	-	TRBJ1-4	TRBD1	CASHPGGAATNEKLFF	TGCGCCAGTCACCCAGGGGGCGCGGCAACTAATGAAAAACTGTTTTTT
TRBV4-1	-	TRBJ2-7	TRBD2	CASSQGRGLAGEPEQYF	TGCGCCAGCAGCCAGGGACGTGGACTAGCGGGAGAACCCGAGCAGTACTTC